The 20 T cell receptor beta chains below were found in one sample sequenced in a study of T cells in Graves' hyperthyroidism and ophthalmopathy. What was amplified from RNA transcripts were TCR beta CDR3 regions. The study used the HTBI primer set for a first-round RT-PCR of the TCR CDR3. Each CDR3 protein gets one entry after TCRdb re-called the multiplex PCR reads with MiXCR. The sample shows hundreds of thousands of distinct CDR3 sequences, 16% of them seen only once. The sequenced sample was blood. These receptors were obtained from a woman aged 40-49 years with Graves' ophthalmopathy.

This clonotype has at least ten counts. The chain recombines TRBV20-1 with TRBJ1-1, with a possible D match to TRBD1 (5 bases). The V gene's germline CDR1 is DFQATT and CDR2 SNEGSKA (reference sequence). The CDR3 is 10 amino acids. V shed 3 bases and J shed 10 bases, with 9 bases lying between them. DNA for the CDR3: TGCAGTGCTAGGGACATAGGAGCTTTCTTT. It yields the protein CSARDIGAFF.

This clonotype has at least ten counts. The CDR3 is CASSALAGGPVEQFF. The CDR3 DNA sequence: TGTGCCAGCAGCGCACTAGCGGGGGGGCCCGTTGAGCAGTTCTTC. The rearrangement joins TRBV11-2 to TRBJ2-1, with 13 bases fitting TRBD2. The germline CDR1 and CDR2 sequences are SGHAT and FQNNGV. The CDR3 consists of 15 residues. J lost 9 bases, V lost 5 bases, and 7 bases had no gene match.

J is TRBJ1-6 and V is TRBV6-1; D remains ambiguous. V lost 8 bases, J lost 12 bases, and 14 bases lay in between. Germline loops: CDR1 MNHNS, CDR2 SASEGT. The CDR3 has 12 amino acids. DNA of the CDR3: TGTGCCAGCCGATCGACATGGGGACCCCTCCACTTT. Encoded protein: CASRSTWGPLHF.

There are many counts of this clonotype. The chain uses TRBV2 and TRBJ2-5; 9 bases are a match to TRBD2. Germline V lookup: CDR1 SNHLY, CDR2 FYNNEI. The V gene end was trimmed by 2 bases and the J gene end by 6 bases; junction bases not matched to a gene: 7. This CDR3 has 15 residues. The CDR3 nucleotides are TGTGCCAGCAGTGAATATAGAGCGGGAGGACAGACCCAGTACTTC. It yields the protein CASSEYRAGGQTQYF.

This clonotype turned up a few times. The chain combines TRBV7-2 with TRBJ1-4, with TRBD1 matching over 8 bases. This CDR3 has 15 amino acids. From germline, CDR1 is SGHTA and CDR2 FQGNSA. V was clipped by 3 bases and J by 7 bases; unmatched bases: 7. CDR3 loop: CASSLWTGQGEKLFF. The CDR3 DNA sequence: TGTGCCAGCAGCTTGTGGACAGGGCAAGGTGAAAAACTGTTTTTT.

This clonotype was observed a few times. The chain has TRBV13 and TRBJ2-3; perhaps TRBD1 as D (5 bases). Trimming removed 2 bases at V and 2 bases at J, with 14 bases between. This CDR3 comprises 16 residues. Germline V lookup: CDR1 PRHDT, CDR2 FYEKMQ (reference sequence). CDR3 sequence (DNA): TGTGCCAGCAGCTTATGGGGCGGATACACCACAGATACGCAGTATTTT. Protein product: CASSLWGGYTTDTQYF.

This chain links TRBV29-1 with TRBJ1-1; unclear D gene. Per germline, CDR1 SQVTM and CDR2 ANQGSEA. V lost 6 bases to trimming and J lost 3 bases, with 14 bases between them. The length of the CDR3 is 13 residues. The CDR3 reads CSVSVTRDTEAFF. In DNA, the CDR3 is TGCAGCGTATCGGTTACTCGAGACACTGAAGCTTTCTTT.

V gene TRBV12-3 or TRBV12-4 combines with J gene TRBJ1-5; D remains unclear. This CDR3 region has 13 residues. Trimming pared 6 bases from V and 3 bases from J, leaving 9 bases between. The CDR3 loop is CASRGPINQPQHF. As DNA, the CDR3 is TGTGCCAGCAGGGGTCCGATCAATCAGCCCCAGCATTTT.

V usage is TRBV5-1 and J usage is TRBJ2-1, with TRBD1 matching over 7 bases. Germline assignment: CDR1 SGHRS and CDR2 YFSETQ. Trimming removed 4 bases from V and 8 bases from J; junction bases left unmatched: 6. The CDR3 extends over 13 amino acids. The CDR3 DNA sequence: TGCGCCAGCAGCGTGACAGGGTTCGATGAGCAGTTCTTC. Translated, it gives CASSVTGFDEQFF.

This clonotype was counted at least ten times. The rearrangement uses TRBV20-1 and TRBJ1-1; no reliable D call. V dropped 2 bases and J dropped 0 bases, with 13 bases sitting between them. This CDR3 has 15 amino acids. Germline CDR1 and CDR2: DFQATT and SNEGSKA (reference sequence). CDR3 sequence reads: CSARPLNLMNTEAFF. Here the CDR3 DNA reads TGCAGTGCTAGACCCTTAAATCTCATGAACACTGAAGCTTTCTTT.

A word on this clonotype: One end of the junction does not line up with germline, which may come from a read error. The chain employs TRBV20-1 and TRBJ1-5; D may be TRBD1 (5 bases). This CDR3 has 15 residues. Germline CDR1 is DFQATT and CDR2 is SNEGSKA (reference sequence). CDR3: CSAGGGALSDQPQHF. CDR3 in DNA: TGCAGTGCTGGGGGAGGGGCCCTTAGCGATCAGCCCCAGCATTTT.

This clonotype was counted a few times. This CDR3 reads CSVAGTDGYTF. The CDR3, as DNA: TGCAGCGTTGCCGGGACGGATGGCTACACCTTC. The V call is TRBV29-1, the J call TRBJ1-2; D is perhaps TRBD1 (5 bases). V was pared by 4 bases and J by 6 bases, with 9 bases between. The CDR3 loop spans 11 amino acids. Germline V lookup: CDR1 SQVTM, CDR2 ANQGSEA.

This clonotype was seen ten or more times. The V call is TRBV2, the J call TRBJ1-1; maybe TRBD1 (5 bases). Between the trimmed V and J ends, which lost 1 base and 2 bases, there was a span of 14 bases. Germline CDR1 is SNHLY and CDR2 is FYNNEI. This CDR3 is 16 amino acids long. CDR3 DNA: TGTGCCAGCAGTGAAGGCAGGGTCGGAGTAAACACTGAAGCTTTCTTT. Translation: CASSEGRVGVNTEAFF.

The CDR3 is CASSESSEQPQHF. DNA for the CDR3: TGTGCCAGCAGTGAATCGTCGGAGCAGCCCCAGCATTTT. V usage is TRBV6-1 and J usage is TRBJ1-5; D gene ambiguous. The CDR3 loop spans 13 amino acids. Germline assignment: CDR1 MNHNS and CDR2 SASEGT. Trimming left V 2 bases short and J 7 bases short, with 9 bases between.

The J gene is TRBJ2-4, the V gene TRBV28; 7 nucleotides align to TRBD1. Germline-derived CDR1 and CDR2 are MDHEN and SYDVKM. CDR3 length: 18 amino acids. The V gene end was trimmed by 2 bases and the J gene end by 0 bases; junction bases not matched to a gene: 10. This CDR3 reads CASSLTGVRSLAKNIQYF. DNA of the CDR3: TGTGCCAGCAGTTTAACAGGGGTCCGCTCCTTAGCCAAAAACATTCAGTACTTC.

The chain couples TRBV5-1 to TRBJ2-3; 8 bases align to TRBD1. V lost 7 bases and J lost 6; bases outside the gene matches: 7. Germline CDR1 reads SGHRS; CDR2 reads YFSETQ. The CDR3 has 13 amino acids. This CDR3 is CASRYRGRDTQYF. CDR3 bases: TGCGCCAGCCGGTACAGGGGGAGGGATACGCAGTATTTT.

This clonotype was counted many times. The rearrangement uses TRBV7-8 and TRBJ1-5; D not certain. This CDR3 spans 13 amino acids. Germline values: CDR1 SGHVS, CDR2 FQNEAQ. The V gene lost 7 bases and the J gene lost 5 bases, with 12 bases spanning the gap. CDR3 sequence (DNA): TGTGCCAGCACCGAGGGTTACGATCAGCCCCAGCATTTT. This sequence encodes CASTEGYDQPQHF.

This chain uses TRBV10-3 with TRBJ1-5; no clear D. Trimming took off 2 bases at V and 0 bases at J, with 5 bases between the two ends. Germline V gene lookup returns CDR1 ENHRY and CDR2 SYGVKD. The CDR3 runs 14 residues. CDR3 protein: CAISEDSSNQPQHF. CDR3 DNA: TGTGCCATCAGTGAGGATAGTAGCAATCAGCCCCAGCATTTT.

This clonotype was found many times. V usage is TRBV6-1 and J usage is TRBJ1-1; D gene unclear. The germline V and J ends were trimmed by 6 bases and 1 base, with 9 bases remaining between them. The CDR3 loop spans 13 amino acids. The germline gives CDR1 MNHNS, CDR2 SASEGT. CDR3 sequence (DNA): TGTGCCAGCAGGCGAGAAGGGAACACTGAAGCTTTCTTT. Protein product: CASRREGNTEAFF.

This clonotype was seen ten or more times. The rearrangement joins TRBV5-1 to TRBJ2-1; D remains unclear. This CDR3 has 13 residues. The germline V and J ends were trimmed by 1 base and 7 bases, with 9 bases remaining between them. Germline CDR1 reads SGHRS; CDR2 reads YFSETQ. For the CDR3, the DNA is TGCGCCAGCAGCTTGCTTGTGAATAATGAGCAGTTCTTC. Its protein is CASSLLVNNEQFF. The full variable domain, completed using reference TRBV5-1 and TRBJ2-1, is KAGVTQTPRYLIKTRGQQVTLSCSPISGHRSVSWYQQTPGQGLQFLFEYFSETQRNKGNFPGRFSGRQFSNSRSEMNVSTLELGDSALYLCASSLLVNNEQFFGPGTRLTVL.